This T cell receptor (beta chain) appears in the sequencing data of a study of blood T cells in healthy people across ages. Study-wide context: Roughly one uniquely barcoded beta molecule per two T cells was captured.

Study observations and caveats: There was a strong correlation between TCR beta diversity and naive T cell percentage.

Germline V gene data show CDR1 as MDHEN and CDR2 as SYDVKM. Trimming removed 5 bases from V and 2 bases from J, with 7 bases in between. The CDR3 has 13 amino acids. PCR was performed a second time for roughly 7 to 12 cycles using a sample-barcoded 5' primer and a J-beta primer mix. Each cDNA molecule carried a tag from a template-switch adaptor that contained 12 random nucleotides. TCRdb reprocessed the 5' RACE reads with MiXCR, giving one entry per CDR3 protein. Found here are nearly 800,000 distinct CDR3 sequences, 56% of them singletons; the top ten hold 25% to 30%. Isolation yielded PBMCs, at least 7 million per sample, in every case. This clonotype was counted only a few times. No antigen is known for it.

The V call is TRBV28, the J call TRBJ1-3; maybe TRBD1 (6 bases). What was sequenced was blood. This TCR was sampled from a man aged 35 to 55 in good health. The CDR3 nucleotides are TGTGCCAGCAGTCGACAGGCTGGAAACACCATATATTTT. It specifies CASSRQAGNTIYF.